The 17 T cell receptor beta chains below come from one sample, sequenced in a study of T cell clonotyping in hematopoietic cell transplantation (dated by TCRdb to the early 2020s). The meaning of the sample's time point label: recipient sample about 28 days before transplant, after cytoreduction. Library prep was done by the immunoSEQ multiplex PCR assay. In its TCRdb copy, this immuneACCESS table keeps in-frame sequences only and misses some clones. Where compared with another copy, unresolved V genes explain less than half of these, and the others have no known cause. The sample table contains 15,000 to 20,000 clones; only one count was recorded for 70% to 85% of them. The top ten clones comprise less than 20% of the sample. Material: peripheral blood mononuclear cells, obtained before stem cell transplant. The receptors stem from a man aged 60 to 69 with acute myeloid leukemia. Some clones in this sample may be carry-over from other donors' samples.

This clone has a handful of counts. CDR3 in amino acids: CASSYSWESTEAFF. The CDR3 DNA follows: TGTGCCAGCAGTTACTCCTGGGAGAGCACTGAAGCTTTCTTT. V gene TRBV6-5 combines with J gene TRBJ1-1; D unresolved. V lost 0 bases to trimming and J lost 4 bases, with 9 bases between them. The CDR3 is made up of 14 amino acids. From germline, CDR1 is MNHEY and CDR2 SVGAGI.

The J gene is TRBJ1-6, the V gene TRBV2; 7 nucleotides agree with TRBD1. The length of the CDR3 is 15 residues. V lost 3 bases, J lost 9 bases, and 8 bases stayed unmatched. Germline V gene sequence: CDR1 SNHLY, CDR2 FYNNEI. CDR3 region: CASSEGTVFFSPLHF. The CDR3 DNA reads TGTGCCAGCAGTGAGGGGACAGTATTTTTTTCACCCCTCCACTTT. Full variable domain (remainder filled in from reference TRBV2 and TRBJ1-6): EPEVTQTPSHQVTQMGQEVILRCVPISNHLYFYWYRQILGQKVEFLVSFYNNEISEKSEIFDDQFSVERPDGSNFTLKIRSTKLEDSAMYFCASSEGTVFFSPLHFGNGTRLTVT.

This chain uses TRBV2 with TRBJ1-1, with D possibly matching TRBD1 (5 bases). This CDR3 spans 11 amino acids. Trimming removed 6 bases from V and 11 bases from J, with 13 bases in between. Germline loops: CDR1 SNHLY, CDR2 FYNNEI. The CDR3 spells CASRYQGGAFF. CDR3 DNA sequence: TGTGCCAGCAGATACCAGGGAGGGGCTTTCTTT.

The rearrangement uses TRBV28 and TRBJ2-7, with D possibly being TRBD2 (5 bases). The CDR3 loop spans 14 amino acids. Trimming removed 9 bases at V and 3 bases at J, with 18 bases between. From germline, CDR1 is MDHEN and CDR2 SYDVKM. CDR3 sequence (DNA): TGTGCCAGTCATTCAGGAGAGGGATACTACGAGCAGTACTTC. Translating it yields CASHSGEGYYEQYF.

About this clone itself: The same CDR3 also results from other DNA sequences found in this sample. This chain links TRBV6-6 with TRBJ1-4; TRBD1 matches at 10 bases. J was trimmed by 8 bases and V by 5 bases; bases with no gene match: 5. From germline, CDR1 is MNHNY and CDR2 SVGAGI (reference sequence). This CDR3 has 14 amino acids. CDR3 region: CASSGDRGVEKLFF. CDR3 coding DNA: TGTGCCAGCAGTGGGGACAGGGGAGTCGAAAAACTGTTTTTT.

This sequence joins TRBV11-1 and TRBJ2-3; 9 bases match TRBD1. V lost 4 bases and J lost 2; bases outside the gene matches: 13. From germline, CDR1 is SGHAT and CDR2 FQDESV (reference sequence). CDR3 length: 18 amino acids. CDR3 nucleotides: TGTGCCAGCAGCTCCTCCCCCTTCCGGGACAGGGACACAGATACGCAGTATTTT. As protein: CASSSSPFRDRDTDTQYF.

The chain has TRBV19 and TRBJ1-5; possible D gene TRBD1, 6 bases. The CDR3 covers 15 residues. Germline CDR1 is LNHDA and CDR2 is SQIVND (reference sequence). Between the trimmed V and J ends, which lost 5 bases and 1 base, there was a span of 12 bases. The CDR3 reads CASSGGQPSNQPQHF. CDR3 sequence (DNA): TGTGCCAGTAGTGGGGGGCAGCCAAGCAATCAGCCCCAGCATTTT.

The chain joins TRBV7-6 to TRBJ1-2; weak D call: TRBD1 (5 bases). V was pared by 1 base and J by 6 bases, with 15 bases between. CDR3 length: 15 amino acids. Germline CDR1 SGHVS, CDR2 FNYEAQ. Here the CDR3 reads CASSLGPGRTNGYTF. The CDR3, as DNA: TGTGCCAGCAGCTTAGGCCCAGGGAGAACGAATGGCTACACCTTC.

This clone came up once. Its ends do not fully match the called genes, so a read error is possible. The chain carries TRBV9 and TRBJ1-5, with a possible D match to TRBD1 (6 bases). The CDR3 contains 16 residues. Germline CDR1 SGDLS, CDR2 YYNGEE. The CDR3 loop is CASSPGETYSNQLQHF. The CDR3 DNA reads as TGTGCCAGCAGCCCAGGGGAGACATATAGCAATCAGCTCCAGCATTTT. The full variable domain, its missing parts supplied by reference TRBV9 and TRBJ1-5, is DSGVTQTPKHLITATGQRVTLRCSPRSGDLSVYWYQQSLDQGLQFLIQYYNGEERAKGNILERFSAQQFPDLHSELNLSSLELGDSALYFCASSPGETYSNQLQHFGDGTRLSIL.

The gene calls are TRBV5-1 and TRBJ2-2; the match to TRBD1 covers 8 bases. The CDR3 has 14 amino acids. Germline V gene lookup returns CDR1 SGHRS and CDR2 YFSETQ. V dropped 4 bases and J dropped 5; count of bases not matched to a gene: 4. CDR3 in amino acids: CASSNTGGTGELFF. The CDR3 nucleotides read TGCGCCAGCAGCAACACAGGGGGGACCGGGGAGCTGTTTTTT. The whole variable domain, remainder taken from reference TRBV5-1 and TRBJ2-2, is KAGVTQTPRYLIKTRGQQVTLSCSPISGHRSVSWYQQTPGQGLQFLFEYFSETQRNKGNFPGRFSGRQFSNSRSEMNVSTLELGDSALYLCASSNTGGTGELFFGEGSRLTVL.

The gene calls are TRBV7-3 and TRBJ1-2, with 10 bases matching TRBD1. CDR3 length equals 14 residues. Germline CDR1 SGHTA, CDR2 FQGTGA. V lost 5 bases, J lost 6 bases, and 6 bases stayed unmatched. CDR3 in amino acids: CASSAGQGPHGYTF. DNA for the CDR3: TGTGCCAGCAGCGCGGGACAGGGGCCGCATGGCTACACCTTC.

With regard to this clone: Other nucleotide sequences from this sample produce the same CDR3. V gene TRBV9 combines with J gene TRBJ2-5, with 10 bases identical to TRBD2. V lost 0 bases to trimming and J lost 5 bases; unmatched junction nucleotides: 13. In germline, CDR1 is SGDLS, CDR2 YYNGEE. The CDR3 has 18 amino acids. The CDR3, as DNA: TGTGCCAGCAGCGTAGGGCGCCGGCTAGCGGGGGAGGGGGAGACCCAGTACTTC. This codes for CASSVGRRLAGEGETQYF.

V gene TRBV7-6 combines with J gene TRBJ2-3; 9 bases map to TRBD2. CDR3 length: 17 amino acids. With V trimmed by 3 bases and J by 4 bases, 11 bases remained unmatched. Germline-derived CDR1 and CDR2 are SGHVS and FNYEAQ. Here the CDR3 DNA reads TGTGCCAGCAGCTTGGCCCAGGGGCGGGGGGGCGCAGATACGCAGTATTTT. It is translated as CASSLAQGRGGADTQYF.

This chain joins TRBV29-1 and TRBJ1-2; D might be TRBD1 (6 bases). V dropped 0 bases and J dropped 7 bases, with 15 bases sitting between them. Germline loops: CDR1 SQVTM, CDR2 ANQGSEA. This CDR3 contains 14 residues. This CDR3 reads CSVEDKGVGGGYTF. For the CDR3, the DNA is TGCAGCGTTGAAGACAAAGGGGTAGGGGGTGGCTACACCTTC.

For the CDR3, the DNA is TGCGCCAGCAGCAGAGAACCTGAACTTGATAATTCACCCCTCCACTTT. Amino acids: CASSREPELDNSPLHF. The chain couples TRBV5-1 to TRBJ1-6; no definite D call. The CDR3 is 16 residues long. CDR1 and CDR2 from the germline V gene are SGHRS and YFSETQ. Trimming shortened V by 4 bases and J by 5 bases, and 16 bases separated the two germline ends.

This clone was detected once. The V call is TRBV27, the J call TRBJ2-3; no definite D call. The length of the CDR3 is 13 residues. Trimming stripped 1 base from V and 6 bases from J, with 8 bases between. Germline V CDR1 and CDR2: MNHEY, SMNVEV (reference sequence). The DNA for the CDR3 is TGTGCCAGCAGTTTATGGGAAAGGGATACGCAGTATTTT. This codes for CASSLWERDTQYF.

This clone has a handful of counts. The chain joins TRBV14 to TRBJ2-1; 7 positions agree with TRBD1. The germline V gene encodes CDR1 SGHDN and CDR2 FVKESK. The ends lost 10 bases at V and 2 bases at J; junction bases unmatched: 8. This CDR3 has 14 amino acids. CDR3 protein: CATGTGTAYNEQFF. The CDR3 nucleotides are TGTGCCACCGGGACCGGGACAGCCTACAATGAGCAGTTCTTC.